The clone carrying this TCR beta chain came up once. These data originate in a study of shared clonotypes between healthy human individuals. In germline, CDR1 is SGHTA, CDR2 FQGTGA. This CDR3 is built from 17 residues. V lost 3 bases and J 4 bases, leaving 18 bases between the germline ends. TCRdb's copy holds only in-frame clones and misses some; the assay was immunoSEQ multiplex PCR. The sample contains about 380,000 clones, 90% to 98% of which appear only once. This clonotype was sampled from a man younger than 40 in good health. Sequencing input: memory CD8+ T cells sorted from blood. The subset is: CD45RO+ cells pooled with CCR7-negative TemRA cells. The V and J genes are TRBV7-3 and TRBJ1-4; D perhaps matches TRBD1 (6 bases). CDR3 sequence (DNA): TGTGCCAGCAGCTTTTCCGTCGGGGGGCTGAATAATGAAAAACTGTTTTTT. Its protein product is CASSFSVGGLNNEKLFF.